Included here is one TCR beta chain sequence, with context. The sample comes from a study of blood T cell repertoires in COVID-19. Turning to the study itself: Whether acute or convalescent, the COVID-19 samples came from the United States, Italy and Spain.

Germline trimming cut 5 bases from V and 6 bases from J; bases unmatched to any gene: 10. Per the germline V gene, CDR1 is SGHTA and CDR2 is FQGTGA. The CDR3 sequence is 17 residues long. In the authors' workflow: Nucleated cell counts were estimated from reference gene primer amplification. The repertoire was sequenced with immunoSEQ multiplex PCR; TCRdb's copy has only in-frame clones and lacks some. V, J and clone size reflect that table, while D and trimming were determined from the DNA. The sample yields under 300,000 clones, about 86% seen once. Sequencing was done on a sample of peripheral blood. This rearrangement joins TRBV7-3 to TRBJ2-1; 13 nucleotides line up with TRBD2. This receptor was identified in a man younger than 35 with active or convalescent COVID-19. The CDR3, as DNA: TGTGCCAGCAGCGCTCAGGGCGGGACTAGCGGGACCAATGAGCAGTTCTTC. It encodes CASSAQGGTSGTNEQFF.